This note documents a single T cell receptor beta chain sequence. Its matching antigen is unknown. Naive CD8 isolation took CD45RO-negative cells positively selected for CCR7 and excluded terminally differentiated effector memory CD45RA+ cells. All participating donors were Caucasian adults from Nashville, Tennessee. The length of the CDR3 is 16 residues. V was pared by 5 bases and J by 2 bases, with 17 bases between. Germline CDR1 SGHVS, CDR2 FQNEAQ. The sample is drawn from a study of shared clonotypes between healthy human individuals. For the study at large: Three CD4 naive, three CD4 memory, two CD8 naive and one CD8 memory plate were used per donor.

The authors loaded about 200 ng DNA, roughly 33,000 T cell genomes, into sorted-subset replicate PCRs. Data came from immunoSEQ multiplex PCR; TCRdb stores just in-frame clones and leaves some out. This sample has about 2.1 million clones; about 93% occur once, and the top ten carry roughly 1.8%. Study results and caveats: Sampling was confined to blood; repertoires within tissues likely differ.

The sample consisted of naive CD8+ T cells from PBMCs. The source is a man aged 18 to 35 in good health. Some clones in this sample may be carry-over from other donors' samples. The chain joins TRBV7-8 to TRBJ2-3; D call uncertain. CDR3 DNA sequence: TGTGCCAGCAGCGCTTCAGTGAACCTACCCACAGATACGCAGTATTTT. Protein sequence: CASSASVNLPTDTQYF.